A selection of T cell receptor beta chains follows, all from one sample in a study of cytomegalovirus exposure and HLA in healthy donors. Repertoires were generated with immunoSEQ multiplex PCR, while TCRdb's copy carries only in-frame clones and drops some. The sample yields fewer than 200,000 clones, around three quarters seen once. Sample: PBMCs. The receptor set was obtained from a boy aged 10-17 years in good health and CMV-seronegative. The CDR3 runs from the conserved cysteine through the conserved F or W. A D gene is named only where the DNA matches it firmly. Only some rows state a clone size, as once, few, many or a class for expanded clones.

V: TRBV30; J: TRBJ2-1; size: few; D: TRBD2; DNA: TGTGCCTGGAGTTGGGGGGGATACTCCTACAATGAGCAGTTCTTC; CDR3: CAWSWGGYSYNEQFF
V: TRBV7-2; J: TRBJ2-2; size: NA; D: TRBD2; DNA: TGTGCCAGCAGACGGAAGACTAGCGGATCGACGAACACCGGGGAGCTGTTTTTT; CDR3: CASRRKTSGSTNTGELFF
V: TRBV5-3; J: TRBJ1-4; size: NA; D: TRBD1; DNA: TGTGCCAGAAGTCAAACAGGACAGGGTATAGAAAAACTGTTTTTT; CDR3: CARSQTGQGIEKLFF
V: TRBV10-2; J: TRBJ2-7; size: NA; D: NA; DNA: TGCGCCAGCAGTGAGGGACGGCAGGGCTACGAGCAGTACTTC; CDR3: CASSEGRQGYEQYF
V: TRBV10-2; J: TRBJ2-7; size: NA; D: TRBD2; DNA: TGCGCCAGCTGTGGAGCGGGGGGACTCCTATCCTACGAGCAGTACTTC; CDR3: CASCGAGGLLSYEQYF
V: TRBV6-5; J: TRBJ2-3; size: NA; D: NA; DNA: TGTGCCAGCAGTTATAGGGAGTTCACAGATACGCAGTATTTT; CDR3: CASSYREFTDTQYF
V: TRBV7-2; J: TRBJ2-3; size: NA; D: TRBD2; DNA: TGTGCCAGTGGGAGGGCCGCAGATACGCAGTATTTT; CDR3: CASGRAADTQYF
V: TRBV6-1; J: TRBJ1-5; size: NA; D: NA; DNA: TGTGCCAGCAGTTGGACAGGCAATCAGCCCCAGCATTTT; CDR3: CASSWTGNQPQHF
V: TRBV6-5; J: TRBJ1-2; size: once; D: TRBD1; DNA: TGTGCCAGCAGTTCGACAGGGGAAGGCGGCTATGGCTACACCTTC; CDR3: CASSSTGEGGYGYTF
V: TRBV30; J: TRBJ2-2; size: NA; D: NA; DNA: TGTGCCTGGATAAAGGGGCTTGGCACCGGGGAGCTGTTTTTT; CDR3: CAWIKGLGTGELFF
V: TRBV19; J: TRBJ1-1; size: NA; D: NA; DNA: TGTGCCAGTAGCGCGGGGGGATTCACTGAAGCTTTCTTT; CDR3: CASSAGGFTEAFF
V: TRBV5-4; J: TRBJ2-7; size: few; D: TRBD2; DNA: TGTGCCAGCAGCACCCCCAGTGGTAGCGGGAGCTCCTACGAGCAGTACTTC; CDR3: CASSTPSGSGSSYEQYF
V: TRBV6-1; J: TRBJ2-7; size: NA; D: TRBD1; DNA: TGTGCCAGCAGTGCCCTAGGGACAGGGGGTAACGCGCAGTACTTC; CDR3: CASSALGTGGNAQYF
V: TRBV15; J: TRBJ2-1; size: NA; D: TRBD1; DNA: TGTGCCACCAGCAGTGGACAGGGCTTCAGTGAGCAGTTCTTC; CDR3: CATSSGQGFSEQFF
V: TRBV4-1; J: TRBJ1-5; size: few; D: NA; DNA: TGCGCCAGCAGCCAAGATGCAGGGCCAGGGAATCAGCCCCAGCATTTT; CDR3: CASSQDAGPGNQPQHF
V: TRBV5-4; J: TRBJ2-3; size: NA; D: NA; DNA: TGTGCCAGCAGCTTGGTAGGGGACTTAGCAGATACGCAGTATTTT; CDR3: CASSLVGDLADTQYF
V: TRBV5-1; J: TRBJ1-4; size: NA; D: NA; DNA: TGCGCCAGCAGCCCGCACCAGAGGGAGCGGTCGGGAGGTAATGAAAAACTGTTTTTT; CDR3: CASSPHQRERSGGNEKLFF
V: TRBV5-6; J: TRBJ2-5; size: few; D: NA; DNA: TGTGCCAGCAGCCGATATACTAGAAGTGGAGAGACCCAGTACTTC; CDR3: CASSRYTRSGETQYF
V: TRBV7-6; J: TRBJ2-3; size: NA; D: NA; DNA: TGTGCCAGCAGCTTAGTGAGGCGGGGAACTAGCACAGATACGCAGTATTTT; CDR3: CASSLVRRGTSTDTQYF
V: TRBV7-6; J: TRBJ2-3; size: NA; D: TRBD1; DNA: TGTGCCAGCAGCTTAGAGGACAGGGGGCGAGATACGCAGTATTTT; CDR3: CASSLEDRGRDTQYF
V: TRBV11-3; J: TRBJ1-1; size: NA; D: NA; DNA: TGTGCCAGCAGAGTTGGCGGAATGAACACTGAAGCTTTCTTT; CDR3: CASRVGGMNTEAFF
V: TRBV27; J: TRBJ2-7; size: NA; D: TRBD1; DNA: TGTGCCAGCACCGCACCGGGACAGGGGGTATACGAGCAGTACTTC; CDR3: CASTAPGQGVYEQYF
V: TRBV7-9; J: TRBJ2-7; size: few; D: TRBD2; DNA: TGTGCCAGCAGCTTCCTAGCGGGTTCCTACGAGCAGTACTTC; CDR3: CASSFLAGSYEQYF
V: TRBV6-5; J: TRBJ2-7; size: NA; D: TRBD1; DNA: TGTGCCAGCAGCCGAGGACAGGGGTCCGGCGAGCAGTACTTC; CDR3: CASSRGQGSGEQYF
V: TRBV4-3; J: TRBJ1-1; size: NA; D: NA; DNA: TGCGCCAGCAGCCTCAAAGAGATGAACACTGAAGCTTTCTTT; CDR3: CASSLKEMNTEAFF
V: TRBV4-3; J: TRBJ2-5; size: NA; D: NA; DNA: TGCGCCAGCAGCCAAGATCCAGCGGGGACACAAGAGACCCAGTACTTC; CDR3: CASSQDPAGTQETQYF
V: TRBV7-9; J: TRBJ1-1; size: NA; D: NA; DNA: TGTGCCAGCAGCTTAGATGGGGCGGAGAACACTGAAGCTTTCTTT; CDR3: CASSLDGAENTEAFF
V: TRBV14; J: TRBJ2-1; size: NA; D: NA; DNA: TGTGCCAGCAGACCCACGGGGGGCCTCTACAATGAGCAGTTCTTC; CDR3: CASRPTGGLYNEQFF
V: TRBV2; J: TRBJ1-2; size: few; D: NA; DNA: TGTGCCAGCACTGACGACGGAGATGGCTACACCTTC; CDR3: CASTDDGDGYTF
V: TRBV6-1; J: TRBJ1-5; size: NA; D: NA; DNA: TGTGCCAGCAGTGAAGCGGGAGCCTACAATCAGCCCCAGCATTTT; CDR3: CASSEAGAYNQPQHF
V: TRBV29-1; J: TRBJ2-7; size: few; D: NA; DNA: TGCAGCGTTGGAGCGACCTATTCCTACGAGCAGTACTTC; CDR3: CSVGATYSYEQYF
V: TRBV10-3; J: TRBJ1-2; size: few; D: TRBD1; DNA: TGTGCCATCAGTTTAGGACAGGACTATGGCTACACCTTC; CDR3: CAISLGQDYGYTF
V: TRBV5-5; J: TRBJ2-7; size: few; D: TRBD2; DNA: TGTGCCAGCAGCGGGGGACTAGGATTCTACGAGCAGTACTTC; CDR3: CASSGGLGFYEQYF
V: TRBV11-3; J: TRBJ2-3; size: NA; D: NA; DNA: TGTGCCAGCAGCTTAAGACTATTTTCCACAGATACGCAGTATTTT; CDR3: CASSLRLFSTDTQYF
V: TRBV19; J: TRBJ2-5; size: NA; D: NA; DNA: TGTGCCAGTAGTATTTACCACGGGAACCAAGAGACCCAGTACTTC; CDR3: CASSIYHGNQETQYF
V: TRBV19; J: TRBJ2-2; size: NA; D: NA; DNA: TGTGCCAGTAGGACACAGGTGAACACCGGGGAGCTGTTTTTT; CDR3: CASRTQVNTGELFF
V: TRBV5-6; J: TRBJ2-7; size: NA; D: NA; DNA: TGTGCCAGCAGCTTGGCTGTGTCCTACGGGCAGTACTTC; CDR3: CASSLAVSYGQYF
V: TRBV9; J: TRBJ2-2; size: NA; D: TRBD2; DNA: TGTGCCAGCAGTGTTAGCGGGGGGCGGGCCGGGGAGCTGTTTTTT; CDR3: CASSVSGGRAGELFF
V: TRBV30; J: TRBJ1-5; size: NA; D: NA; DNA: TGTGCCTGGAGTGGGGGGCGAGTCAATCAGCCCCAGCATTTT; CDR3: CAWSGGRVNQPQHF
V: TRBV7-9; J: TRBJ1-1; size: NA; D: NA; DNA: TGTGCCAGCAGCTACGGTTCCACTGAAGCTTTCTTT; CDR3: CASSYGSTEAFF
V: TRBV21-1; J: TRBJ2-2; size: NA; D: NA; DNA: TGTGCCAGCAGCAAACTTGGATTCGCGGGAGAGCGTAATACCGGGGAGCTGTTTTTT; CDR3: CASSKLGFAGERNTGELFF